The sequence of this T cell receptor beta chain was determined in a study of T and B cells in COVID-19 patients. Study-level information: Blood was sampled from COVID-19 patients who were either actively infected or recovered. Findings and caveats of the study: In COVID-19 patients, T cell receptor beta variable and joining gene use was reportedly strongly skewed. Early severe-case samples and blood from mildly ill patients during symptoms were in short supply. Active COVID-19 showed highly clonal TRB repertoires; recovery showed diversity and richness above healthy donors.

From blood, 250-500 ng of genomic DNA served as TRB template. There are a few counts of this clonotype. Its antigen is not known. BIOMED2 TRB-A/B primer pools were used in multiplex TRB PCR. One entry per CDR3 protein, called by TCRdb with MiXCR from the multiplex PCR reads. Of 20,000 to 25,000 distinct CDR3 sequences in the sample, more than 30% were seen once. V was pared by 4 bases and J by 1 base, with 18 bases between. CDR1 is SGHKS and CDR2 is YYEKEE in the germline V gene (reference sequence). This CDR3 comprises 17 residues. The sequence was collected from a human donor who had recovered from COVID-19. The chain employs TRBV5-5 and TRBJ1-3; D is possibly TRBD1 (6 bases). Sample: blood. CDR3 protein: CASSPNRVGRSGNTIYF. CDR3 nucleotides: TGTGCCAGCAGCCCTAACAGGGTCGGACGGTCTGGAAACACCATATATTTT.